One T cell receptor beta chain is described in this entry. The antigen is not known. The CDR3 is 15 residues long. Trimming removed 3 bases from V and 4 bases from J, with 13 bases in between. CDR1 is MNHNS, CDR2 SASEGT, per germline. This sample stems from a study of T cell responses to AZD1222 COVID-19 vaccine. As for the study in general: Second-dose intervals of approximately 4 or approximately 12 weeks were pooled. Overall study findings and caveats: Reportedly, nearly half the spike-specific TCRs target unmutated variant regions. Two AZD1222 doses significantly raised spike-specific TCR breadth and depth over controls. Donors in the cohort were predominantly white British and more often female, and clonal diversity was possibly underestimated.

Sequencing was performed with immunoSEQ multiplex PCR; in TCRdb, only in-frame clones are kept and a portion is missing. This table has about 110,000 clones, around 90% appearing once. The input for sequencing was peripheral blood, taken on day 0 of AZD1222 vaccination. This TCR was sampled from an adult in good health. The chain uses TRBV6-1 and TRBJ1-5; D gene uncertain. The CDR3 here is CASSDALPGNQPQHF. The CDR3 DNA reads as TGTGCCAGCAGTGACGCACTCCCAGGAAATCAGCCCCAGCATTTT.